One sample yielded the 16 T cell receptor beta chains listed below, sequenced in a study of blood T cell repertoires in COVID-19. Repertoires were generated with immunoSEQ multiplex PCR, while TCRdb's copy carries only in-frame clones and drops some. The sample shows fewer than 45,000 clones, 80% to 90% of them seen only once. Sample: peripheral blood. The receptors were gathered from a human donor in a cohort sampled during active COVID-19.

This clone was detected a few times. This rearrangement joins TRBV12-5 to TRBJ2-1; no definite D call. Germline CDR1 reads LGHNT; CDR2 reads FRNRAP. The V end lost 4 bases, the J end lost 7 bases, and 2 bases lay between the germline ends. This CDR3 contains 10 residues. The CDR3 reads CASGSNEQFF. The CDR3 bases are TGTGCTAGTGGTTCTAATGAGCAGTTCTTC.

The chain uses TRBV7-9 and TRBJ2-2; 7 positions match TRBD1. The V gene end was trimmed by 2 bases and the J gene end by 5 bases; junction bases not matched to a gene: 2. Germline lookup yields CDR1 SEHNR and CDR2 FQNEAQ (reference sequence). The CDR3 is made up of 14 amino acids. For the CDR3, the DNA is TGTGCCAGCAGCTTACAGGGGGATACCGGGGAGCTGTTTTTT. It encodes CASSLQGDTGELFF.

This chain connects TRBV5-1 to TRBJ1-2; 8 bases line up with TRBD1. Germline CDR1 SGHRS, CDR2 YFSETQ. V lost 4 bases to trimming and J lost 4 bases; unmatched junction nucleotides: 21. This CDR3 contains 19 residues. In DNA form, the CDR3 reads TGCGCCAGCAGCGTGGGGGTGAGCAGGGGGCGCGTGGTTCCCTATGGCTACACCTTC. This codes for CASSVGVSRGRVVPYGYTF.

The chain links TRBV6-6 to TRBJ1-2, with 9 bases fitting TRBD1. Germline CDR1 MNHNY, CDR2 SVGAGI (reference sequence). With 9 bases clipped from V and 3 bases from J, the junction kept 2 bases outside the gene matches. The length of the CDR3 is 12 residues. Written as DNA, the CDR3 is TGTGCCAGTCGGACAGGGGACTATGGCTACACCTTC. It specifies CASRTGDYGYTF.

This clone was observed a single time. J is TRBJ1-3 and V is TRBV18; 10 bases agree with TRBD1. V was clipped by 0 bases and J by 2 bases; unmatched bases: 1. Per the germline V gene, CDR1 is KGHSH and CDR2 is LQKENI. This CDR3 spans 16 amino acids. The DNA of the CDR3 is TGTGCCAGCTCACCACCGGGGACAGGGGCTGGAAACACCATATATTTT. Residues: CASSPPGTGAGNTIYF.

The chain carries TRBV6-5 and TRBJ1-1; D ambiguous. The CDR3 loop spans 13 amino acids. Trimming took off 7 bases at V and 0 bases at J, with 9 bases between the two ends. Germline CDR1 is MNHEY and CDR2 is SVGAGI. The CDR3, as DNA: TGTGCCAGCATGGCACCCATGAACACTGAAGCTTTCTTT. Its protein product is CASMAPMNTEAFF.

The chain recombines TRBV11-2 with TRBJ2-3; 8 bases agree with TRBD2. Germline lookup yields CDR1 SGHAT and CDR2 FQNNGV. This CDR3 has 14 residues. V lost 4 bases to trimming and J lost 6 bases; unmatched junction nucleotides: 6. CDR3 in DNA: TGTGCCAGCAGCTCGGGAGGGCGGCCCGATACGCAGTATTTT. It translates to CASSSGGRPDTQYF.

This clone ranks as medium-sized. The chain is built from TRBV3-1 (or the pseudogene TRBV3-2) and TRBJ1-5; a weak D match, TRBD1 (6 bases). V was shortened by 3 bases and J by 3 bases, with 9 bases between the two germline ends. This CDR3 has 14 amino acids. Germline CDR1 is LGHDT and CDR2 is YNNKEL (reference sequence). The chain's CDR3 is CASSHGQYNQPQHF. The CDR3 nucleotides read TGTGCCAGCAGCCATGGACAGTACAATCAGCCCCAGCATTTT.

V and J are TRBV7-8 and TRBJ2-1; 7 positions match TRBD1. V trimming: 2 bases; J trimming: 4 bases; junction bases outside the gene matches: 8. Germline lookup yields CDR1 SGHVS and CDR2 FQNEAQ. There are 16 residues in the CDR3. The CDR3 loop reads CASSLTSIRGYNEQFF. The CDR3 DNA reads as TGTGCCAGCAGCTTAACAAGCATCAGGGGGTACAATGAGCAGTTCTTC.

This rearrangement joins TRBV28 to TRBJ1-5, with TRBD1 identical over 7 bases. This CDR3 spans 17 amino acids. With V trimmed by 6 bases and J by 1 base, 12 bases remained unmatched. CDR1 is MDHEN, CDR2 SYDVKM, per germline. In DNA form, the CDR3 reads TGTGCCAGCAGGCCAGGGGGAGAGTGGGCCAGCAATCAGCCCCAGCATTTT. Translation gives CASRPGGEWASNQPQHF.

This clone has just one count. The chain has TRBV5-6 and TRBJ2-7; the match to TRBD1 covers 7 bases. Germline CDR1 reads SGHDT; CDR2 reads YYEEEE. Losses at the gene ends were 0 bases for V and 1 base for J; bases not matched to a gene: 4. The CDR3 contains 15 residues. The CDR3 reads CASSLGGRGSYEQYF. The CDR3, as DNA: TGTGCCAGCAGCTTGGGTGGCAGGGGGTCCTACGAGCAGTACTTC.

CDR3 sequence: CASSASSGQGEEKLFF. The DNA of the CDR3 is TGTGCCAGCAGCGCCTCTTCCGGACAGGGGGAGGAGAAACTGTTTTTT. The chain joins TRBV7-6 to TRBJ1-4; TRBD1 matches at 10 bases. J gave up 11 bases and V 5 bases, and 14 bases lay outside the gene matches. The length of the CDR3 is 16 residues. Germline CDR1 SGHVS, CDR2 FNYEAQ.

DNA for the CDR3: TGCGCCAGCAGCCAAGATGTCAGGAACACCATATATTTT. It encodes CASSQDVRNTIYF. The V gene is TRBV4-1, the J gene TRBJ1-3; D unresolved. This CDR3 has 13 residues. The V gene's germline CDR1 is MGHRA and CDR2 YSYEKL. The germline V and J ends were trimmed by 0 bases and 7 bases, with 7 bases remaining between them.

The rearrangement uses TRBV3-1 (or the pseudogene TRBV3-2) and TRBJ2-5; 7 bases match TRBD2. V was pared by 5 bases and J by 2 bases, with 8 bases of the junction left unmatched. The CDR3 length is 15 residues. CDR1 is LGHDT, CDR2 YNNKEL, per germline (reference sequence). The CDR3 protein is CASSFMGAGQETQYF. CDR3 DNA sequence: TGTGCCAGCAGCTTCATGGGAGCGGGGCAAGAGACCCAGTACTTC.

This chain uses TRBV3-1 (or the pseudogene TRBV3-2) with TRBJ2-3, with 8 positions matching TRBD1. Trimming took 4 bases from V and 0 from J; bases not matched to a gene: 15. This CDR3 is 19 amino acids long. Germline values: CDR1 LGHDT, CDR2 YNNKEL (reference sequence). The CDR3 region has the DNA TGTGCCAGCAGCCCACCCCGGACAGGGATACAGACTAGCACAGATACGCAGTATTTT. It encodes CASSPPRTGIQTSTDTQYF.

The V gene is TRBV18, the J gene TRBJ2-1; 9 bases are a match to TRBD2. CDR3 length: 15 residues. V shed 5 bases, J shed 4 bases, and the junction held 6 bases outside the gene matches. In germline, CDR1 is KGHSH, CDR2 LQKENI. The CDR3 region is CASSYLAGTYNEQFF. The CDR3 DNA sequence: TGTGCCAGCTCATACCTAGCGGGGACGTACAATGAGCAGTTCTTC.